The entry below describes one TCR beta chain. Its antigen is not known. The CDR3 consists of 16 residues. Looked up from germline, CDR1 is SGHTA and CDR2 is FQGNSA. V dropped 4 bases and J dropped 2; count of bases not matched to a gene: 7. This sample stems from a study of blood T cells in healthy people across ages. Overall study results and limits: Higher diversity, along with more naive CD4+ cells, distinguished long-lived donors from aged donors.

PCR was performed a second time for roughly 7 to 12 cycles using a sample-barcoded 5' primer and a J-beta primer mix. TCRdb redid the calling of the 5' RACE reads with MiXCR, one entry per CDR3 protein. This sample yields around 700,000 distinct CDR3 sequences, of which 25% are seen a single time; 9.4% belongs to the top ten. Separately, the same data were catalogued under a study of T cells of mothers and their children. This second study says: Each child contributed about 3 million TCR beta CDR3 reads, while each mother contributed over 9.5 million.

The chain employs TRBV7-2 and TRBJ1-3, with 8 positions matching TRBD1. The sample consisted of blood. The TCR originated in a boy between 10 and 17 years old in good health. The CDR3 coding sequence is TGTGCCAGCAGCTCGAACAGGGGGGCGACTGGAAACACCATATATTTT. It yields the protein CASSSNRGATGNTIYF. The whole variable domain, filled in from reference TRBV7-2 and TRBJ1-3, reads GAGVSQSPSNKVTEKGKDVELRCDPISGHTALYWYRQSLGQGLEFLIYFQGNSAPDKSGLPSDRFSAERTGGSVSTLTIQRTQQEDSAVYLCASSSNRGATGNTIYFGEGSWLTVV.